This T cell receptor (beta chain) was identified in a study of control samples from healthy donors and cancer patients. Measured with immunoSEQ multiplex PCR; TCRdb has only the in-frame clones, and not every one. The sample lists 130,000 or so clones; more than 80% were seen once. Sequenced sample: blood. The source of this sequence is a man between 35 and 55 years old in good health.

The CDR3 sequence is CASSARVHQPQHF. CDR3 DNA sequence: TGTGCCAGCAGTGCCAGGGTCCATCAGCCCCAGCATTTT. This rearrangement joins TRBV2 to TRBJ1-5; a possible D gene is TRBD1 (5 bases). In germline, CDR1 is SNHLY, CDR2 FYNNEI. The CDR3 sequence is 13 residues long. Trimming shortened V by 4 bases and J by 5 bases, and 9 bases separated the two germline ends.